This T cell receptor beta chain was recorded in a study of T cells in Graves' hyperthyroidism and ophthalmopathy. Whole-study findings and limits: Ophthalmopathy cases were set apart from stable hyperthyroidism by a 13 V-J model. Most expanded thyroid clonotypes above 0.001 also appeared in blood.

TCR beta CDR3 region amplification was performed from RNA transcripts. First-round RT-PCR with HTBI primers amplified the TCR CDR3 region. Each CDR3 protein gets one entry after TCRdb re-called the multiplex PCR reads with MiXCR. Counted here are roughly 560,000 distinct CDR3 sequences, roughly 14% occurring once; the ten biggest clones make up 3.5% to 4.5%. This clonotype showed up many times. No antigen is known for it. Each ophthalmopathy patient scored at least 3 on the Clinical Activity Score and at least 4 on NOSPECS grade, with duration under 3 months. The PBMCs had their origin in roughly 9.4 ml of fresh peripheral blood. Sequenced material: blood. The source of this sequence is a woman aged 35 to 49 with Graves' ophthalmopathy.

The CDR3 reads CATRGDRFSNQPQHF. CDR3 nucleotide sequence: TGTGCCACCCGTGGTGACAGATTTAGCAATCAGCCCCAGCATTTT. V and J are TRBV10-3 and TRBJ1-5; D perhaps matches TRBD1 (5 bases). Germline assignment: CDR1 ENHRY and CDR2 SYGVKD. V was pared by 10 bases and J by 0 bases, with 16 bases between. This CDR3 is 15 amino acids long.